The next 13 T cell receptor beta chains were all read from a single sample in a study of cytomegalovirus exposure and HLA in healthy donors (dated by TCRdb to 2015 to 2018). The method behind the library was the immunoSEQ multiplex PCR assay. A mixture of 60 forward primers for TCR Vbeta segments and 13 reverse primers for TCR Jbeta segments was used in the multiplex PCR. TCRdb provides this immuneACCESS table in a form limited to in-frame rearrangements. Some clones are lacking; in checked studies, under half of them reflect an unresolved V gene, and why the rest are absent is not known. The sample includes roughly 100,000 clones, with approximately 76% observed a single time. The ten largest clonotypes hold 3.5% to 5% of the sample. Sequencing used PBMCs. These TCRs come from a man in his forties or fifties in good health and CMV-seronegative.

This clone was counted a few times. V gene TRBV5-1 combines with J gene TRBJ2-2, with D possibly being TRBD2 (7 bases). Trimming took off 4 bases at V and 3 bases at J, with 16 bases between the two ends. This CDR3 has 16 residues. Germline CDR1 SGHRS, CDR2 YFSETQ. In DNA form, the CDR3 reads TGCGCCAGCAGCACTGGGGGGGGGCCGGACACCGGGGAGCTGTTTTTT. Translated, it gives CASSTGGGPDTGELFF.

The DNA for the CDR3 is TGTGCCGGACGATGGAGGGCAAACACCGGGGAGCTGTTTTTT. Translated, it gives CAGRWRANTGELFF. This chain links TRBV6-5 with TRBJ2-2; possibly TRBD2 for D (6 bases). Germline V gene data show CDR1 as MNHEY and CDR2 as SVGAGI. CDR3 length: 14 amino acids. Deletions cut 11 bases from V and 2 bases from J, with 15 bases between.

A single count supports this clone. The chain carries TRBV5-4 and TRBJ1-2; TRBD1 is a possible D gene (6 bases). This CDR3 is 14 amino acids long. Germline loops: CDR1 SGHNT, CDR2 YYREEE (reference sequence). Trimming removed 4 bases from V and 2 bases from J, with 12 bases in between. CDR3 DNA: TGTGCCAGCAGCGGGGCGGGGGGCAACTATGGCTACACCTTC. This codes for CASSGAGGNYGYTF.

This clone occurred a few times. J is TRBJ1-1 and V is TRBV7-9; TRBD1 matches at 7 bases. This CDR3 contains 15 residues. Trimming at V came to 5 bases and at J to 1 base, leaving 7 bases not matched to a gene. Germline V gene data show CDR1 as SEHNR and CDR2 as FQNEAQ (reference sequence). For the CDR3, the DNA is TGTGCCAGCAGCCCGGTGGGACAGCGGAACACTGAAGCTTTCTTT. Encoded protein: CASSPVGQRNTEAFF.

The V and J genes are TRBV7-8 and TRBJ2-1; 9 bases map to TRBD2. CDR1 is SGHVS, CDR2 FQNEAQ, per germline. The V segment lost 3 bases and the J segment 1 base; nucleotides outside the gene matches: 4. CDR3 length equals 16 residues. The CDR3 loop is CASSFSSGGSYNEQFF. In nucleotides, the CDR3 is TGTGCCAGCAGCTTTTCAAGCGGGGGGTCCTACAATGAGCAGTTCTTC.

The CDR3 DNA follows: TGTGCCAGCAGCTTATCAGGGATGGACATTCAGTACTTC. It is translated as CASSLSGMDIQYF. The genes are TRBV7-6 and TRBJ2-4; possible D gene TRBD1, 5 bases. The CDR3 has 13 residues. Germline V gene lookup returns CDR1 SGHVS and CDR2 FNYEAQ. Trimming pared 2 bases from V and 8 bases from J, leaving 10 bases between.

This clone was seen only once. Other DNA sequences of this sample code for an identical CDR3. The gene calls are TRBV19 and TRBJ1-2; possible D gene TRBD1, 5 bases. The CDR3 has 13 residues. The V gene lost 7 bases and the J gene lost 8 bases, with 17 bases spanning the gap. Looked up from germline, CDR1 is LNHDA and CDR2 is SQIVND (reference sequence). This chain's CDR3 is CASTSRRGDGYTF. In DNA form, the CDR3 reads TGTGCCAGTACCTCCCGAAGGGGTGACGGCTACACCTTC.

This clone was found a few times. The junction shows a germline mismatch at one end, possibly a read error. The chain uses TRBV7-9 and TRBJ2-2; 8 nucleotides agree with TRBD1. The germline V gene encodes CDR1 SEHNR and CDR2 FQNEAQ (reference sequence). The CDR3 is 15 amino acids. The CDR3 region has the DNA TGTTCCAGCAGCTCTGGACAGGGCCTCACCGGGGAGCTGTTTTTT. It yields the protein CSSSSGQGLTGELFF.

V usage is TRBV7-3 and J usage is TRBJ2-1, with TRBD1 as a possible D gene (6 bases). The germline V gene encodes CDR1 SGHTA and CDR2 FQGTGA. The CDR3 length is 12 residues. V shed 3 bases and J shed 8 bases, with 8 bases lying between them. CDR3 coding DNA: TGTGCCAGCAGCTTCTACAGGGATGAGCAGTTCTTC. Encoded protein: CASSFYRDEQFF.

A single count supports this clone. The chain joins TRBV18 to TRBJ1-6; 7 bases match TRBD1. The germline V gene encodes CDR1 KGHSH and CDR2 LQKENI. J gave up 10 bases and V 9 bases, and 9 bases lay outside the gene matches. The CDR3 loop spans 13 amino acids. The CDR3 DNA is TGTGCCAGTCGGGACAGCGAAAAATCACCCCTCCACTTT. This encodes CASRDSEKSPLHF. Together with reference TRBV18 and TRBJ1-6, the CDR3 gives the full variable domain: NAGVMQNPRHLVRRRGQEARLRCSPMKGHSHVYWYRQLPEEGLKFMVYLQKENIIDESGMPKERFSAEFPKEGPSILRIQQVVRGDSAAYFCASRDSEKSPLHFGNGTRLTVT.

This chain links TRBV7-9 with TRBJ2-7, with TRBD2 as a possible D gene (5 bases). Germline CDR1 SEHNR, CDR2 FQNEAQ (reference sequence). Trimming cost V 1 base and J 2 bases, with 12 bases left between them. This CDR3 has 15 amino acids. The CDR3 nucleotides are TGTGCCAGCAGCTTAGAGGGAGTCAGAACCTACGAGCAGTACTTC. It encodes CASSLEGVRTYEQYF.

This clone was picked up a small number of times. The gene calls are TRBV30 and TRBJ1-1; D call uncertain. The germline V gene has CDR1 GTSNPN and CDR2 SVGIG (reference sequence). CDR3 length: 12 amino acids. The CDR3: CATSQANTEAFF. Here the CDR3 DNA reads TGTGCAACGAGCCAGGCAAACACTGAAGCTTTCTTT.

V usage is TRBV7-8 and J usage is TRBJ2-7, with TRBD2 matching over 8 bases. The CDR3 spans 16 residues. CDR1 SGHVS and CDR2 FQNEAQ come from the germline V gene. With V trimmed by 5 bases and J by 2 bases, 11 bases remained unmatched. The CDR3 protein is CASSTYSGGRAYEQYF. DNA of the CDR3: TGTGCCAGCAGCACCTACAGCGGGGGCCGAGCCTACGAGCAGTACTTC.